The 28 T cell receptor beta chains below were found in one sample sequenced in a study of blood T cell repertoires in COVID-19. The protocol was immunoSEQ multiplex PCR, while the TCRdb copy is restricted to in-frame clones and leaves out a portion. The sample records around 130,000 clones, 60% to 80% being singletons. The specimen was peripheral blood. The receptors shown here come from a human donor in a cohort sampled during active COVID-19.

This clone was recorded a few times. The chain carries TRBV14 and TRBJ1-4; D call uncertain. Germline V gene data show CDR1 as SGHDN and CDR2 as FVKESK. This CDR3 spans 15 amino acids. Trimming took 5 bases from V and 0 from J, leaving 10 bases between them. Here the CDR3 reads CASSYLGATNEKLFF. The CDR3 DNA is TGTGCCAGCAGCTACCTGGGAGCAACTAATGAAAAACTGTTTTTT.

This chain uses TRBV30 with TRBJ1-1; a possible D gene is TRBD1 (6 bases). The CDR3 runs to 14 residues. From germline, CDR1 is GTSNPN and CDR2 SVGIG (reference sequence). The ends were cut back, 4 bases at V and 4 bases at J, with 16 bases in the middle. As DNA, the CDR3 is TGTGCCTGGACCAAAACAGGGTTCGGCACTGAAGCTTTCTTT. It is translated as CAWTKTGFGTEAFF. The variable domain in full, with the rest retrieved from reference TRBV30 and TRBJ1-1, is SQTIHQWPATLVQPVGSPLSLECTVEGTSNPNLYWYRQAAGRGLQLLFYSVGIGQISSEVPQNLSASRPQDRQFILSSKKLLLSDSGFYLCAWTKTGFGTEAFFGQGTRLTVV.

This CDR3 reads CASSSRDRVHGYTF. Written as DNA, the CDR3 is TGTGCCAGCAGCTCACGAGACAGGGTCCATGGCTACACCTTC. This chain links TRBV3-1 (or the pseudogene TRBV3-2) with TRBJ1-2; 7 bases agree with TRBD1. CDR1 is LGHDT and CDR2 is YNNKEL in the germline V gene (reference sequence). J lost 6 bases, V lost 5 bases, and 9 bases had no gene match. The CDR3 contains 14 residues.

The rearrangement uses TRBV4-1 and TRBJ2-7; TRBD1 aligns across 10 bases. V lost 4 bases and J lost 6; bases outside the gene matches: 12. This CDR3 spans 16 amino acids. CDR1 and CDR2 (germline): MGHRA, YSYEKL. As DNA, the CDR3 is TGCGCCAGCAGCCCCGGGGCGGGACAGGGGAATCTCGAGCAGTACTTC. Protein product: CASSPGAGQGNLEQYF.

J is TRBJ2-7 and V is TRBV9; 8 bases map to TRBD2. V lost 0 bases to trimming and J lost 4 bases; unmatched junction nucleotides: 6. The CDR3 extends over 15 amino acids. Germline V CDR1 and CDR2: SGDLS, YYNGEE. In nucleotides, the CDR3 is TGTGCCAGCAGCGTAGCAGCGGGAGAACTATACGAGCAGTACTTC. Translation gives CASSVAAGELYEQYF.

V and J are TRBV5-6 and TRBJ1-2, with D perhaps matching TRBD1 (5 bases). From germline, CDR1 is SGHDT and CDR2 YYEEEE. The germline V and J ends were trimmed by 3 bases and 4 bases, with 22 bases remaining between them. The CDR3 sequence is 17 residues long. Here the CDR3 reads CASSSWSGAGRSYGYTF. The CDR3 region has the DNA TGTGCCAGCAGCTCCTGGAGCGGGGCCGGGAGATCCTATGGCTACACCTTC.

The CDR3 DNA sequence: TGTGCCAGCAGCTCTAGCGGGAGTGAATACGAGCAGTACTTC. Its protein is CASSSSGSEYEQYF. The chain carries TRBV7-8 and TRBJ2-7; TRBD2 aligns across 10 bases. From germline, CDR1 is SGHVS and CDR2 FQNEAQ. CDR3 length: 14 residues. With 4 bases clipped from V and 4 bases from J, the junction kept 4 bases outside the gene matches.

This chain joins TRBV6-5 and TRBJ1-1; TRBD1 is a possible D gene (6 bases). Trimming removed 5 bases at V and 4 bases at J, with 14 bases between. Germline CDR1 MNHEY, CDR2 SVGAGI. CDR3 length: 14 amino acids. The CDR3, as DNA: TGTGCCAGCAGTCGGGGCATCAGGGGCACTGAAGCTTTCTTT. This sequence encodes CASSRGIRGTEAFF.

J is TRBJ1-1 and V is TRBV4-1, with 8 bases lining up with TRBD1. After removal of 4 bases from V and 7 bases from J, the junction contained 8 bases not matched to a gene. Germline V gene data show CDR1 as MGHRA and CDR2 as YSYEKL. This CDR3 has 14 residues. This chain's CDR3 is CASSRAQGAGEAFF. The DNA of the CDR3 is TGCGCCAGCAGCCGCGCTCAGGGGGCTGGTGAAGCTTTCTTT.

This sequence joins TRBV4-2 and TRBJ2-7, with 15 bases aligning to TRBD2. The CDR3 covers 17 residues. Germline loops: CDR1 LGHNA, CDR2 YNFKEQ. The junction had 7 bases not matched to a gene; V was cut back by 1 base and J by 6 bases. The CDR3 region has the DNA TGTGCCAGCAGCCAAGGGGAGGGACTAGCGGGAGGAACCGAGCAGTACTTC. The encoded protein is CASSQGEGLAGGTEQYF.

The chain employs TRBV11-2 and TRBJ2-5; TRBD2 matches 12 bases. The V segment lost 5 bases and the J segment 3 bases; nucleotides outside the gene matches: 7. CDR1 and CDR2 (germline): SGHAT, FQNNGV. CDR3 length: 16 amino acids. The chain's CDR3 is CASSPRTSGEKETQYF. CDR3 in DNA: TGTGCCAGCAGCCCCCGGACTAGCGGGGAAAAAGAGACCCAGTACTTC.

The CDR3 nucleotides are TGTGCCAGCACAGGGGTAGGGGAAAAACTGTTTTTT. It yields the protein CASTGVGEKLFF. This chain connects TRBV27 to TRBJ1-4; possible D gene TRBD1, 6 bases. There are 12 residues in the CDR3. The ends were cut back, 7 bases at V and 8 bases at J, with 11 bases in the middle. The germline V gene encodes CDR1 MNHEY and CDR2 SMNVEV (reference sequence).

J is TRBJ2-2 and V is TRBV6-5, with D possibly TRBD2 on 6 matching bases. Germline CDR1 reads MNHEY; CDR2 reads SVGAGI. The CDR3 length is 14 residues. V lost 6 bases and J 11 bases, leaving 19 bases between the germline ends. For the CDR3, the DNA is TGTGCCAGCAGCTGGGGACTTACCAGCCTCGAGCTGTTTTTT. Residues: CASSWGLTSLELFF.

V usage is TRBV5-1 and J usage is TRBJ2-1; 8 bases map to TRBD2. From germline, CDR1 is SGHRS and CDR2 YFSETQ. Trimming removed 5 bases from V and 2 bases from J; junction bases left unmatched: 9. The CDR3 loop spans 16 amino acids. The CDR3 DNA sequence: TGCGCCAGCAGTGATCTGGCGGGGGGCCCCTACAATGAGCAGTTCTTC. Translating it yields CASSDLAGGPYNEQFF.

The chain links TRBV19 to TRBJ2-7; tentatively, D is TRBD1 (6 bases). There are 13 residues in the CDR3. Germline CDR1 reads LNHDA; CDR2 reads SQIVND (reference sequence). The V end lost 8 bases, the J end lost 5 bases, and 16 bases lay between the germline ends. Here the CDR3 reads CASASWTEDEQYF. DNA for the CDR3: TGTGCCAGTGCATCTTGGACAGAGGACGAGCAGTACTTC.

The chain uses TRBV6-2 or TRBV6-3 and TRBJ2-7, with D unclear. The CDR3 covers 14 residues. Germline-derived CDR1 and CDR2 are MNHEY and SVGEGT. Trimming stripped 5 bases from V and 2 bases from J, with 13 bases between. The CDR3 here is CASSPQNQPYEQYF. The CDR3 coding sequence is TGTGCCAGCAGTCCACAGAATCAACCCTACGAGCAGTACTTC.

The chain employs TRBV30 and TRBJ2-3, with 14 positions matching TRBD2. The germline gives CDR1 GTSNPN, CDR2 SVGIG (reference sequence). The trim removed 1 base at V and 2 bases at J, leaving 8 bases unmatched. This CDR3 is 18 amino acids long. CDR3 nucleotides: TGTGCCTGGAGTGGTTTAGGGACTAGCGGGGGATTCACAGATACGCAGTATTTT. It is translated as CAWSGLGTSGGFTDTQYF.

The gene calls are TRBV19 and TRBJ1-6; no firm D call. Germline lookup yields CDR1 LNHDA and CDR2 SQIVND (reference sequence). The CDR3 has 17 amino acids. The germline V and J ends were trimmed by 5 bases and 0 bases, with 14 bases remaining between them. In nucleotides, the CDR3 is TGTGCCAGTAGTTTAGCTGCGGGGAGCTCCTATAATTCACCCCTCCACTTT. Translation: CASSLAAGSSYNSPLHF.

The chain employs TRBV4-1 and TRBJ2-7; weak D call: TRBD2 (6 bases). CDR1 is MGHRA, CDR2 YSYEKL, per germline. This CDR3 is built from 13 residues. V was cut by 3 bases and J by 2 bases, with 8 bases left in between. CDR3 sequence reads: CASSHPGAYEQYF. CDR3 sequence (DNA): TGCGCCAGCAGCCACCCGGGGGCCTACGAGCAGTACTTC.

The gene calls are TRBV7-8 and TRBJ1-3; D unresolved. The CDR3 totals 16 residues. The germline V gene has CDR1 SGHVS and CDR2 FQNEAQ. V was shortened by 0 bases and J by 6 bases, with 15 bases between the two germline ends. CDR3 protein: CASSLASTDWKNTIYF. CDR3 DNA sequence: TGTGCCAGCAGCTTAGCGTCAACAGATTGGAAAAACACCATATATTTT.

The CDR3 protein is CASSLVSASQHF. CDR3 DNA sequence: TGTGCCAGCAGCTTGGTATCAGCGTCCCAGCATTTT. The chain recombines TRBV5-8 with TRBJ1-5; D is uncertain. Germline assignment: CDR1 SGHTS and CDR2 YDEGEE. This CDR3 has 12 amino acids. The germline V and J ends were trimmed by 0 bases and 11 bases, with 9 bases remaining between them.

The genes are TRBV6-5 and TRBJ1-4; D might be TRBD1 (6 bases). Germline CDR1 MNHEY, CDR2 SVGAGI. The V end lost 4 bases, the J end lost 3 bases, and 12 bases lay between the germline ends. The CDR3 spans 15 residues. CDR3 residues: CASSSPGAPNEKLFF. CDR3 bases: TGTGCCAGCAGTTCTCCAGGGGCCCCTAATGAAAAACTGTTTTTT.

Written as DNA, the CDR3 is TGTGCGTCCGCGGTGGGAGGGGCGGGGACTGAAGCTTTCTTT. It translates to CASAVGGAGTEAFF. The V call is TRBV28, the J call TRBJ1-1, with a tentative D call TRBD1 (5 bases). This CDR3 spans 14 amino acids. Germline V gene sequence: CDR1 MDHEN, CDR2 SYDVKM.

V is TRBV27 and J is TRBJ2-7; tentatively, D is TRBD2 (5 bases). The CDR3 contains 18 residues. Germline values: CDR1 MNHEY, CDR2 SMNVEV (reference sequence). Trimming took off 7 bases at V and 0 bases at J, with 25 bases between the two ends. The CDR3 loop reads CASTPGWPGPFFSYEQYF. CDR3 nucleotide sequence: TGTGCCAGCACCCCGGGGTGGCCCGGGCCCTTCTTCTCCTACGAGCAGTACTTC.

V and J are TRBV6-5 and TRBJ2-7, with D maybe TRBD1 (5 bases). CDR3 length equals 13 residues. The germline gives CDR1 MNHEY, CDR2 SVGAGI. Trimming shortened V by 6 bases and J by 4 bases, and 13 bases separated the two germline ends. The CDR3 region is CASRDDRRYEQYF. The CDR3 bases are TGTGCCAGCAGGGACGACAGAAGGTACGAGCAGTACTTC.

This clone has a single count. This CDR3 reads CASSQEPGAAAYEQYF. In nucleotides, the CDR3 is TGCGCCAGCAGCCAAGAACCAGGGGCGGCAGCCTACGAGCAGTACTTC. The V and J genes are TRBV4-1 and TRBJ2-7; the D gene is possibly TRBD1 (6 bases). V gave up 0 bases and J gave up 2 bases, with 14 bases separating them. This CDR3 comprises 16 residues. The V gene's germline CDR1 is MGHRA and CDR2 YSYEKL.

The V call is TRBV7-2, the J call TRBJ2-7, with 8 bases lining up with TRBD2. V gave up 4 bases and J gave up 3 bases; unmatched junction bases: 11. CDR1 SGHTA and CDR2 FQGNSA come from the germline V gene. The CDR3 spans 16 residues. The CDR3 reads CASSSSLAGQGYEQYF. CDR3 DNA sequence: TGTGCCAGCAGCTCTTCCTTAGCGGGGCAAGGCTACGAGCAGTACTTC.

The genes are TRBV11-3 and TRBJ1-6, with TRBD1 matching 9 bases. With 5 bases clipped from V and 6 bases from J, the junction kept 5 bases outside the gene matches. Per the germline V gene, CDR1 is SGHNT and CDR2 is YENEEA. This CDR3 region has 15 residues. As DNA, the CDR3 is TGTGCCAGCAGCCCAGGGGGACAGGGTAATTCACCCCTCCACTTT. This encodes CASSPGGQGNSPLHF.